The table lists the clone carrying this TCR beta chain with a few counts. Its antigen is undetermined. This record comes from a study of beta chain features in type 1 diabetes. At the level of the study: Patients did not differ from healthy donors in age, gender or cell yield. Study-wide points: An over-representation of cells with high TCR expression could result from cDNA sequencing. Type 1 diabetes patients showed a moderate but significant shortening of TCRB CDR3s in all four CD4+ subsets.

The authors reverse transcribed all of the isolated RNA, so sequencing captured expressed TCRB transcripts. TCRdb's copy holds only in-frame clones and misses some; the assay was immunoSEQ multiplex PCR. The sample records 600,000 or so clones, 11% to 15% being singletons. The specimen was naive CD4+ T cells from blood. This clonotype was obtained from a man younger than 35 with type 1 diabetes.

The CDR3 reads CASSLGGSGGGDEQFF. The CDR3 region has the DNA TGTGCCAGCAGCTTAGGGGGCTCGGGAGGCGGGGATGAGCAGTTCTTC. The chain uses TRBV7-9 and TRBJ2-1; 7 positions match TRBD2. This CDR3 contains 16 residues. CDR1 SEHNR and CDR2 FQNEAQ come from the germline V gene (reference sequence). V gave up 1 base and J gave up 8 bases; unmatched junction bases: 11.